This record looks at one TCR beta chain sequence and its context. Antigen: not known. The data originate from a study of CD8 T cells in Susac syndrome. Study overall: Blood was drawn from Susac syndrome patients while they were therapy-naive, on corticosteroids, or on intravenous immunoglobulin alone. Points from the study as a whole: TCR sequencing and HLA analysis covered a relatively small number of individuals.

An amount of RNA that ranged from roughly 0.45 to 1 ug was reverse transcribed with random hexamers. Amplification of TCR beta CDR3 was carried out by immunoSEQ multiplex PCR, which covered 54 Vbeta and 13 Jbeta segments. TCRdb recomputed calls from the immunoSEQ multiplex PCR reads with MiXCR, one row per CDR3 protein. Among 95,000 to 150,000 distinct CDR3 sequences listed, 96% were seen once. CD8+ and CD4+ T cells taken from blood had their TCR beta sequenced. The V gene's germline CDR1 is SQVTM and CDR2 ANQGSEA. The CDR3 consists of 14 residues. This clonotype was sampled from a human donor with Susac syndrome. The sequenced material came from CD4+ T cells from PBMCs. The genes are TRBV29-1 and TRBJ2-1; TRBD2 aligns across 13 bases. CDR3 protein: CSYLGTSGVDEQFF. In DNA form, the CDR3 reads TGCAGTTACCTTGGGACTAGCGGGGTCGATGAGCAGTTCTTC.